The T cell receptor beta chain described here comes from a study of Ad26.COV2.S vaccination and SARS-CoV-2 variants. Overall study context: Participants got Ad26.COV2.S intramuscularly, once or twice 56 days apart.

Trimming removed 0 bases at V and 2 bases at J, with 14 bases between. Germline V gene data show CDR1 as MNHEY and CDR2 as SVGAGI. The CDR3 extends over 16 amino acids. This clone was seen a handful of times. Generated by immunoSEQ multiplex PCR, the TCRdb table keeps only in-frame clones and is missing some. The table has 300,000 to 400,000 clones, roughly 90% seen once. Documented treatment: roughly 19 received Ad26.COV2.S at low or high dose, single or two shots; 5 received placebo; per-sample allocation not given. Sampling was performed 63 days after the first vaccine or placebo injection. An Ad26 vector that expressed Wuhan-strain SARS-CoV-2 spike constituted the vaccine.

This chain connects TRBV6-5 to TRBJ2-7; unclear D gene. The sequence came from a person aged 18-65 years who received the Ad26.COV2.S COVID-19 vaccine or a placebo. The sample consisted of peripheral blood, taken in a trial of Ad26.COV2.S vaccine versus placebo. This CDR3 reads CASSYSLTPPTYEQYF. CDR3 in DNA: TGTGCCAGCAGTTACTCATTGACCCCACCTACCTACGAGCAGTACTTC.